The source of this T cell receptor (beta chain) is a study of blood T cell repertoires in COVID-19. Across the study: Sites in the United States, Italy and Spain provided acute and convalescent COVID-19 samples. Sample material is recorded as cDNA or gDNA derived from T cells, B-cell-depleted T cells, or PBMCs.

Original processing methods: Reference gene primer amplification in the assay estimated nucleated cell counts. Data came from immunoSEQ multiplex PCR; TCRdb stores just in-frame clones and leaves some out. Clone size and the V and J calls come from that table; the DNA yielded D and trimming. The sample consists of 200,000 to 250,000 clones, roughly 90% of them appearing once. Only one count was recorded for this clone. The origin of this receptor is a woman aged 45-60 years with acute or convalescent COVID-19. Specimen: peripheral blood.

This CDR3 is CASSYSTQGVSNQPQHF. Written as DNA, the CDR3 is TGTGCCAGCAGTTACTCGACCCAGGGGGTAAGCAATCAGCCCCAGCATTTT. The rearrangement joins TRBV6-2 or TRBV6-3 to TRBJ1-5, with 7 bases matching TRBD1. CDR1 is MNHEY and CDR2 is SVGEGT in the germline V gene. V was pared by 0 bases and J by 1 base, with 6 bases of the junction left unmatched. This CDR3 region has 17 residues.